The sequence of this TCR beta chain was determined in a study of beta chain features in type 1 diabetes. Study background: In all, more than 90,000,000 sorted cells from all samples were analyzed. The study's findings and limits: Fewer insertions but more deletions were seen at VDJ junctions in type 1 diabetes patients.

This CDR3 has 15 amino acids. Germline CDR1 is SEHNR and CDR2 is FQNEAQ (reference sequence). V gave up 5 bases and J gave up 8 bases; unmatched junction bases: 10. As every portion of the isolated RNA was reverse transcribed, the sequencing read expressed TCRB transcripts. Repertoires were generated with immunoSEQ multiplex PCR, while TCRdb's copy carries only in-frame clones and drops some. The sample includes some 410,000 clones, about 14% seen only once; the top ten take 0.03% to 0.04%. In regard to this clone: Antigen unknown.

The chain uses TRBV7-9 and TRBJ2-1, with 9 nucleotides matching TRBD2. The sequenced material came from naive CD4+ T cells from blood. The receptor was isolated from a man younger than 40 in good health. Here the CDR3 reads CASSAGSGSLYEQFF. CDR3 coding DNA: TGTGCCAGCAGCGCGGGTAGCGGGAGTTTGTATGAGCAGTTCTTC.